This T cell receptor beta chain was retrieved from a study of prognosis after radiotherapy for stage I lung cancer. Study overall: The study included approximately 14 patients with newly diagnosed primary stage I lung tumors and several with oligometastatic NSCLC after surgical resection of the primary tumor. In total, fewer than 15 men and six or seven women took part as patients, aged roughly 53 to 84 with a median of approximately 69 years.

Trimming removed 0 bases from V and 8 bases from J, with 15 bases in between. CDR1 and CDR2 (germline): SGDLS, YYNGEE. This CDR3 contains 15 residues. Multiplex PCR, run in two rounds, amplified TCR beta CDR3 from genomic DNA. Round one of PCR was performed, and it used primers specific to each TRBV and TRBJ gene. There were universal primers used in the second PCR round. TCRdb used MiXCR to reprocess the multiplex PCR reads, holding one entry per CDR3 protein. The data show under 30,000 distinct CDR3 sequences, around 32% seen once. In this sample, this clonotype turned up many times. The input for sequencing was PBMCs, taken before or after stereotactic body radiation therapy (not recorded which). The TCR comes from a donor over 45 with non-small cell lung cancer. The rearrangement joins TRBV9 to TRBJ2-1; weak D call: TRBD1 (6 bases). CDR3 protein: CASSVEGHGTDEQFF. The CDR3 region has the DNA TGTGCCAGCAGCGTAGAGGGACACGGCACGGATGAGCAGTTCTTC.